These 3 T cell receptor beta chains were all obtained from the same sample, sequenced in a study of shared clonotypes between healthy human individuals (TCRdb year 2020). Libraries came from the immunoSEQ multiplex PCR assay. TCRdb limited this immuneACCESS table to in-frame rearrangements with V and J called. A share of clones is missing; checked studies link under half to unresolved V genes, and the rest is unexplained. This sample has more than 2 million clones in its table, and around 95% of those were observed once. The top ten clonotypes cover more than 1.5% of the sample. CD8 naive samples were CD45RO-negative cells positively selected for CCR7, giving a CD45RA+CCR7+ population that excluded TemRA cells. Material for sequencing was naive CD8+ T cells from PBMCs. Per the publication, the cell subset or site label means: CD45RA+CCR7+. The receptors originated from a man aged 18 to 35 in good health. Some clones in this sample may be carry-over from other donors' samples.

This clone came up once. For the CDR3, the DNA is TGTGCCAGCAGCCCTCCCGTGGGGGTTGACTATGGCTACACCTTC. Translated: CASSPPVGVDYGYTF. The chain has TRBV7-9 and TRBJ1-2; D might be TRBD1 (5 bases). The V end was cut by 5 bases, the J end by 3 bases, with 16 bases between. The CDR3 is 15 residues long. Germline values: CDR1 SEHNR, CDR2 FQNEAQ (reference sequence).

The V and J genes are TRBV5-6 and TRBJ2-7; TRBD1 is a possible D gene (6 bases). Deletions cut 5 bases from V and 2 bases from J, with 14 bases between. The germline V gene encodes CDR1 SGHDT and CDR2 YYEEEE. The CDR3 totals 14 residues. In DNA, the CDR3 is TGTGCCAGCAGGCAGGGGTCCACACCCTACGAGCAGTACTTC. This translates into CASRQGSTPYEQYF.

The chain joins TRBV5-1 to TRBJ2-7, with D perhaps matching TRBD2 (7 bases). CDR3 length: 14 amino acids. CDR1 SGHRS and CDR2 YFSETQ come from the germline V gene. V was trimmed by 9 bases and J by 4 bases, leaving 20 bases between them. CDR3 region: CATSKGGAGYEQYF. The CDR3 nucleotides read TGCGCCACCTCAAAGGGGGGGGCCGGTTACGAGCAGTACTTC.